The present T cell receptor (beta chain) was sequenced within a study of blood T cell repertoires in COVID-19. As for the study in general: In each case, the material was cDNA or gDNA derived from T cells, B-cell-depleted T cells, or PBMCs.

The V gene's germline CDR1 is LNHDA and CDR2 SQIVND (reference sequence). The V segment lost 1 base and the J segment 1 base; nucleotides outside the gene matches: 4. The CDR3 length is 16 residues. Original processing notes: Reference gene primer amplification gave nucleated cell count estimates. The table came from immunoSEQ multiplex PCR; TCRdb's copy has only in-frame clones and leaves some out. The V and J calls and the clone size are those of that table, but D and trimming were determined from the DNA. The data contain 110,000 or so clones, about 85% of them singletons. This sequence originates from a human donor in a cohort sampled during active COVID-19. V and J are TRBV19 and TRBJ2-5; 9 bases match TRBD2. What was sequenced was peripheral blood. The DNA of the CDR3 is TGTGCCAGTAGTATAGCAGCAGCGGGGGGCCAAGAGACCCAGTACTTC. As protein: CASSIAAAGGQETQYF.